Here is one T cell receptor beta chain with its context. V dropped 3 bases and J dropped 0 bases, with 11 bases sitting between them. There are 15 residues in the CDR3. CDR1 and CDR2 from the germline V gene are SNHLY and FYNNEI. The sample belongs to a study of blood T cell repertoires in COVID-19. Study information: Samples representing acute and convalescent COVID-19 were sourced from the United States, Italy and Spain. T cells, B-cell-depleted T cells, or PBMCs provided the cDNA or gDNA that served as material.

The authors' processing: It was from reference gene primer amplification that nucleated cell counts were estimated. The assay was immunoSEQ multiplex PCR, and TCRdb's table has in-frame clones only and misses some. That table is the source of V, J and clone size, and D and trimming were worked out from the DNA. Counted here are about 120,000 clones, around 87% occurring once; the ten biggest clones make up about 2%. The chain recombines TRBV2 with TRBJ1-1, with D possibly TRBD1 on 5 matching bases. The clonotype was recovered from a woman between 45 and 65 years old with acute or convalescent COVID-19. The source material was peripheral blood. The CDR3 protein is CASSDWQDMNTEAFF. CDR3 in DNA: TGTGCCAGCAGTGATTGGCAGGACATGAACACTGAAGCTTTCTTT.